A selection of T cell receptor beta chains follows, all from one sample in a study of shared clonotypes between healthy human individuals. The data were produced by immunoSEQ multiplex PCR, yet TCRdb's version contains in-frame clones alone and is incomplete. This sample has fewer than 3 million clones, with about 90% found just once. The specimen sequenced was naive CD4+ T cells from PBMCs. These receptors originate from a man aged 18-30 years in good health. Some clones in this sample may be carry-over from other donors' samples. Both conserved end residues are part of each CDR3. The D gene is left open where the match is weak. Some rows have no size entry. The others give once, few or many, or a class for an expanded clone.

>NA|NA|TRBJ1-1|TRBV15
TGTGCCACCACCCAATTTAGGGTCATGGACACTGAAGCTTTCTTT
CATTQFRVMDTEAFF
>NA|NA|TRBJ1-1|TRBV28
TGTGCCAGCAGTTCCCCGGTAATAACTGAAGCTTTCTTT
CASSSPVITEAFF
>NA|NA|TRBJ2-7|TRBV2
TGTGCCAGCAGTGAATCCCTCTACGAGCAGTACTTC
CASSESLYEQYF
>NA|NA|TRBJ1-1|TRBV2
TGTGCCAGCAGTGATTGGGGTCAAGCTTTCTTT
CASSDWGQAFF
>TRBD2|NA|TRBJ2-2|TRBV9
TGTGCCAGCAGCGTAGGTGTTAGCGGGAGACGCACCGGGGAGCTGTTTTTT
CASSVGVSGRRTGELFF
>NA|NA|TRBJ1-5|TRBV9
TGTGCCAGCAGCGTAGTGAATCTGCTATTTCAGCCCCAGCATTTT
CASSVVNLLFQPQHF
>NA|NA|TRBJ2-4|TRBV28
TGTGCCAGCAGTTTACTTGCAGGGAGTTTATCAACAGCCAAAAACATTCAGTACTTC
CASSLLAGSLSTAKNIQYF
>NA|NA|TRBJ2-7|TRBV5-4
TGTGCCAGCAGCTTGAGCCCTAGGGGCTCCTACGAGCAGTACTTC
CASSLSPRGSYEQYF
>TRBD2|NA|TRBJ2-5|TRBV7-2
TGTGCCAGCAGCTTAGTCCCTAGCGGGAGGACTCCGGGTAAAGAGACCCAGTACTTC
CASSLVPSGRTPGKETQYF
>TRBD1|NA|TRBJ1-6|TRBV5-4
TGTGCCAGCAGCCAGGGACAGGGGAACAATTCACCCCTCCACTTT
CASSQGQGNNSPLHF
>NA|NA|TRBJ1-5|TRBV9
TGTGCCAGCAGCGTAGCGGGGACTCCATACCAGCCCCAGCATTTT
CASSVAGTPYQPQHF
>NA|NA|TRBJ2-1|TRBV7-2
TGTGCCAGCAGCCGGGGGAGGCAGGGGAGTGGCAATGAGCAGTTCTTC
CASSRGRQGSGNEQFF
>NA|NA|TRBJ2-5|TRBV10-3
TGTGCCATCAGTGAGTCTCAGGAGACCCAGTACTTC
CAISESQETQYF
>TRBD1|few|TRBJ1-1|TRBV18
TGTGCCAGCTCACCACGGGCAGGGGGCGGGAACACTGAAGCTTTCTTT
CASSPRAGGGNTEAFF
>NA|NA|TRBJ1-2|TRBV6-5
TGTGCCAGCACCCGGGGACGGCCCAGCTATGGCTACACCTTC
CASTRGRPSYGYTF
>NA|NA|TRBJ1-2|TRBV28
TGTGCCAGCAGTCCCAGGGTTGGCTACACCTTC
CASSPRVGYTF
>TRBD1|NA|TRBJ1-5|TRBV29-1
TGCAGCGTTGGGGACAGGGGCGATCAGCCCCAGCATTTT
CSVGDRGDQPQHF
>TRBD1|NA|TRBJ1-5|TRBV27
TGTGCCAGCAGTTTAGTGCCCAGACAGGGTCGGCAGCCCCAGCATTTT
CASSLVPRQGRQPQHF
>NA|NA|TRBJ2-7|TRBV28
TGTGCCAGCAGTTTAGGAACCCTTGGGGCGGGGACTCGCGAGCAGTACTTC
CASSLGTLGAGTREQYF
>NA|NA|TRBJ1-2|TRBV5-1
TGCGCCAGCAGCTTGGGGGCGGTCGCTAACTATGGCTACACCTTC
CASSLGAVANYGYTF
>TRBD1|NA|TRBJ1-4|TRBV28
TGTGCCAGCAGAGCTCAGGGGGACAGTGAAAAACTGTTTTTT
CASRAQGDSEKLFF
>NA|NA|TRBJ2-1|TRBV19
TGTGCCAGTAGTCCCCCTTTGAGCCTCCGCGGTGAGCAGTTCTTC
CASSPPLSLRGEQFF
>TRBD2|NA|TRBJ2-3|TRBV29-1
TGCAGCGTCAGGACTAGCGGGAGTGAAGATACGCAGTATTTT
CSVRTSGSEDTQYF
>NA|NA|TRBJ1-2|TRBV28
TGTGCCAGCAGTTCTAGCAGGGCCTATGGCTACACCTTC
CASSSSRAYGYTF
>NA|NA|TRBJ2-5|TRBV5-1
TGCGCCAGCAGCCCATTACGGGACTCCCGAAAAGAGACCCAGTACTTC
CASSPLRDSRKETQYF
>NA|NA|TRBJ2-3|TRBV7-9
TGTGCCAGCAGTCCCCGGCGGACTACAGATACGCAGTATTTT
CASSPRRTTDTQYF
>NA|NA|TRBJ2-3|TRBV5-4
TGTGCCAGCAGCTTCAGAGGGGGAGGGGCTAGCACAGATACGCAGTATTTT
CASSFRGGGASTDTQYF
>NA|NA|TRBJ2-3|TRBV11-3
TGTGCCAGCAGCTTAGTGCCTAGCGAAACAGATACGCAGTATTTT
CASSLVPSETDTQYF
>TRBD2|once|TRBJ2-7|TRBV9
TGTGCCAGCCGTCGGGCGACGGGAGGAATCAAACCCCACGAGCAGTACTTC
CASRRATGGIKPHEQYF
>TRBD2|NA|TRBJ2-5|TRBV11-2
TGTGCCAGCACCCCGGGGGGGGCAGGGGCCCAGTACTTC
CASTPGGAGAQYF
>NA|NA|TRBJ2-3|TRBV11-3
TGTGCCAGCAGCCTCGGGTCCCAACGGGCAGATACGCAGTATTTT
CASSLGSQRADTQYF
>NA|NA|TRBJ2-7|TRBV27
TGTGCCAGCAGTTTAGGTGCGTCGCACCTCTCCTACGAGCAGTACTTC
CASSLGASHLSYEQYF
>NA|NA|TRBJ1-1|TRBV7-2
TGTGCCAGCAGCTTAGGAGGCGGAATTATTGAAGCTTTCTTT
CASSLGGGIIEAFF
>NA|NA|TRBJ1-5|TRBV19
TGTGCCAGTAGTAGGACGGGGGTCCCCAATCAGCCCCAGCATTTT
CASSRTGVPNQPQHF
>NA|NA|TRBJ2-5|TRBV6-1
TGTGCCAGCAGTGTCGGGTTCGGCAGGGTAGAGACCCAGTACTTC
CASSVGFGRVETQYF
>NA|NA|TRBJ2-3|TRBV19
TGTGCCAGTAGTATCCGGGCGGGATCCACAGATACGCAGTATTTT
CASSIRAGSTDTQYF
>NA|NA|TRBJ1-4|TRBV6-5
TGTGCCAGCTCACGTACAACTAATGAAAAACTGTTTTTT
CASSRTTNEKLFF
>NA|NA|TRBJ2-7|TRBV19
TGTGCCAGTAGTATAGCCCTGGGGGACATAGGTCCCTACGAGCAGTACTTC
CASSIALGDIGPYEQYF
>NA|NA|TRBJ1-5|TRBV15
TGTGCCACCAGCAGAGATGGGAGGGTAAGGCAGCCCCAGCATTTT
CATSRDGRVRQPQHF
>NA|NA|TRBJ2-3|TRBV28
TGTGCCAGCAGTTCTCAGAGGAGCGGAACTAGCACAGATACGCAGTATTTT
CASSSQRSGTSTDTQYF
>TRBD2|NA|TRBJ2-1|TRBV19
TGTGCCAGTAGTCGCCAGCGGGAGTACAATGAGCAGTTCTTC
CASSRQREYNEQFF
>NA|once|TRBJ2-3|TRBV27
TGTGCCAGCAGTTCCCCCCTGAGCACAGATACGCAGTATTTT
CASSSPLSTDTQYF
>TRBD1|once|TRBJ2-1|TRBV7-3
TGTGCCAGCAGCTTGGCAGGGGGCGCGGGCTACAATGAGCAGTTCTTC
CASSLAGGAGYNEQFF
>NA|few|TRBJ1-2|TRBV2
TGTGCCAGCAGTGAAGCCAGTGGCTACACCTTC
CASSEASGYTF
>NA|NA|TRBJ2-3|TRBV7-6
TGTGCCAGCAGCTCCCTGAGAGATACGCAGTATTTT
CASSSLRDTQYF
>NA|NA|TRBJ2-7|TRBV6-1
TGTGCCAGCAGCCCGGGACCTCTGGGGGTGTACGAGCAGTACTTC
CASSPGPLGVYEQYF
>NA|NA|TRBJ2-3|TRBV11-1
TGTGCCAGCAACATTGCAGATACGCAGTATTTT
CASNIADTQYF
>NA|NA|TRBJ1-2|TRBV25-1
TGTGCCAGCAGGGTCGGGGAGGATGGCTACACCTTC
CASRVGEDGYTF
>TRBD1|NA|TRBJ1-5|TRBV6-5
TGTGCCAGCAGACGGGGACAGTATAACAATCAGCCCCAGCATTTT
CASRRGQYNNQPQHF
>NA|NA|TRBJ1-1|TRBV6-1
TGTGCCAGCAGTGGGACGGAGAGGCTGATGAACACTGAAGCTTTCTTT
CASSGTERLMNTEAFF
>TRBD1|NA|TRBJ2-2|TRBV4-1
TGCGCCAGCAGCCGCCCGGGACAGGGTCCCACCGGGGAGCTGTTTTTT
CASSRPGQGPTGELFF
>TRBD2|once|TRBJ2-3|TRBV4-2
TGTGCCAGCAGCCAAGATTCGAGGACTAGCGAGACAGATACGCAGTATTTT
CASSQDSRTSETDTQYF
>TRBD1|NA|TRBJ1-1|TRBV2
TGTGCCAGCAGTCCCGACAGGGGGCAGGTATACACTGAAGCTTTCTTT
CASSPDRGQVYTEAFF
>NA|NA|TRBJ1-5|TRBV28
TGTGCCAGCAGTTTGCGGGAGCCCCAGCATTTT
CASSLREPQHF
>NA|NA|TRBJ2-1|TRBV14
TGTGCCAGCAGCCATTTCTCCTACAATGAGCAGTTCTTC
CASSHFSYNEQFF